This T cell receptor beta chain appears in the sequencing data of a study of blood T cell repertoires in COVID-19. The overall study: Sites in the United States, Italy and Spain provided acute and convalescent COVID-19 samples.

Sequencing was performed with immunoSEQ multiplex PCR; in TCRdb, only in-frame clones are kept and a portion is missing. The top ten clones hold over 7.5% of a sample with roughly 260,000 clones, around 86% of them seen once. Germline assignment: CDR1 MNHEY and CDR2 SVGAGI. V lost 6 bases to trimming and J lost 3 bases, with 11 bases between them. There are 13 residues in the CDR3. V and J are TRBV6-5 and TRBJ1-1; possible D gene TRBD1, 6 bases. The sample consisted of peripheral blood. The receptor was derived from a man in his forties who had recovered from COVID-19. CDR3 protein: CASRVNRDTEAFF. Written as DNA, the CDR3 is TGTGCCAGCAGGGTAAACAGGGACACTGAAGCTTTCTTT.